This record concerns one T cell receptor beta chain sequence. These data belong to a study of control samples from healthy donors and cancer patients. The protocol was immunoSEQ multiplex PCR, while the TCRdb copy is restricted to in-frame clones and leaves out a portion. The table includes 120,000 or so clones, 87% detected once. Specimen: blood. The sequence was collected from a man aged 35-49 years in good health.

CDR3 sequence (DNA): TGTGCCACCAGCAGGGGGCCCGGGACAAGTAATTCACCCCTCCACTTT. Translation gives CATSRGPGTSNSPLHF. The rearrangement uses TRBV15 and TRBJ1-6; the D gene is possibly TRBD1 (6 bases). Germline assignment: CDR1 LNHNV and CDR2 YYDKDF (reference sequence). V shed 3 bases and J shed 6 bases, with 15 bases lying between them. The CDR3 covers 16 residues.